The clone carrying this TCR beta chain was detected only a few times. Its antigen is not known. CDR3 length: 15 amino acids. V lost 6 bases to trimming and J lost 5 bases, with 19 bases between them. TCRdb re-derived calls from the PCR reads in MiXCR, one entry per CDR3 protein. In the table there are under 650,000 distinct CDR3 sequences, around 20% of which are singletons. CD8+CD4-CCR7+CD45RA+ sorting gave the naive CD8 T cells. The data derive from a study of molecular identifiers for immune sequencing clone quantification. Study-wide findings and caveats: The study found clones above 20 RNA copies held over 98% of effector molecules and under 1% in naive cells.

V is TRBV12-3 or TRBV12-4 and J is TRBJ2-5; D is possibly TRBD1 (7 bases). Sequenced sample: naive CD8+ T cells from blood, with Jurkat cell RNA spiked in. Subset in this sample: FACS-sorted CD8+CD4-CCR7+CD45RA+ naive T cells. The clonotype originates from a human donor in good health. Some libraries in this study had Jurkat cell RNA spiked in. The DNA for the CDR3 is TGTGCCAGCAGCCCAAGGGGGCGGGGTTCCGAGACCCAGTACTTC. Amino acid sequence: CASSPRGRGSETQYF.